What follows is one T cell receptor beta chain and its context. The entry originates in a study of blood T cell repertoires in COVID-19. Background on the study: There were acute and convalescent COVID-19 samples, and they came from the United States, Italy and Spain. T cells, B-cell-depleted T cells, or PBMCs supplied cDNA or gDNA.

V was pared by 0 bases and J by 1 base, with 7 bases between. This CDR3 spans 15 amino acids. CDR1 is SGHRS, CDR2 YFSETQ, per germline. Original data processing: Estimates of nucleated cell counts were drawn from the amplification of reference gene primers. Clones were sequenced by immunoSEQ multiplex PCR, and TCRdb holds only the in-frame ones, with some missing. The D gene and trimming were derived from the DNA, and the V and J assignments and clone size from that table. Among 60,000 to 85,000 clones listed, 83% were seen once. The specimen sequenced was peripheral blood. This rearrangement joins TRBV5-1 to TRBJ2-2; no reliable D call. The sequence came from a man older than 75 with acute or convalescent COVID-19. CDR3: CASSLGGGNTGELFF. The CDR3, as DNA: TGCGCCAGCAGCTTGGGTGGCGGGAACACCGGGGAGCTGTTTTTT.